This TCR beta chain was retrieved from a study of post-analysis software for immune sequencing data. Study as a whole: Recorded disease courses covered relapsing-remitting, secondary progressive and progressive-relapsing multiple sclerosis. Some patients had no subtype annotation.

The study, taken as a whole, reports: Among four to six TRBV segments more frequent in patients than controls were TRBV5-6, TRBV5-1 and TRBV20-1.

Carried by the TCR beta cDNA libraries were unique molecular identifiers. T cells numbering about 0.9 to 10 million yielded cDNA molecules that totaled about 500,000. TCRdb analysed the PCR reads with MiXCR anew, one entry per CDR3 protein. The sample has some 240,000 distinct CDR3 sequences; about 38% are singletons. This clonotype showed up many times. Its antigen is currently unknown. V shed 5 bases, J shed 5 bases, and the junction held 12 bases outside the gene matches. This CDR3 spans 17 amino acids. CDR1 and CDR2 (germline): LNHNV, YYDKDF (reference sequence). This clonotype was obtained from a girl between 5 and 17 years old with multiple sclerosis. This rearrangement joins TRBV15 to TRBJ2-5; 12 positions match TRBD2. Sequencing input: blood. The CDR3 reads CATSAFETSGSLETQYF. CDR3 coding DNA: TGTGCCACCAGCGCATTTGAGACTAGCGGGAGTCTCGAGACCCAGTACTTC.